The rows below give T cell receptor beta chains drawn from one sample of a study of radiotherapy plus CTLA-4 blockade in lung cancer. The protocol was immunoSEQ multiplex PCR, while the TCRdb copy is restricted to in-frame clones and leaves out a portion. The sample contains about 98,000 clones, 75% to 85% of which appear only once. The sequencing used peripheral blood, collected from a patient treated with radiotherapy plus ipilimumab. Receptors were obtained from a human donor with non-small cell lung cancer who had a partial response to radiotherapy plus ipilimumab. CDR3s include the opening cysteine and the closing phenylalanine or tryptophan. A D gene is named only where the DNA matches it firmly. Not all rows give a size; the values are once, few, many and, for expanded clones, a class.

CDR3 protein,CDR3 DNA,J gene,clone size,V gene,CDR3 length,D gene
CASSLQGSETQYF,TGTGCCAGTAGCCTACAGGGGTCGGAGACCCAGTACTTC,TRBJ2-5,-,TRBV19,13,TRBD1
CASSLVGTGRGETQYF,TGCGCCAGCAGCTTGGTAGGGACAGGGAGGGGAGAGACCCAGTACTTC,TRBJ2-5,-,TRBV5-1,16,TRBD1
CASSLGQNSYEQYF,TGTGCCAGCAGCCTGGGACAGAACTCCTACGAGCAGTACTTC,TRBJ2-7,few,TRBV5-4,14,TRBD1
CASSQSLVWAGGPGETQYF,TGTGCCAGCAGCCAATCCCTGGTCTGGGCGGGAGGGCCTGGTGAGACCCAGTACTTC,TRBJ2-5,few,TRBV7-9,19,TRBD2
CASSESGTGNQPQHF,TGTGCCAGTAGTGAATCCGGGACAGGCAATCAGCCCCAGCATTTT,TRBJ1-5,-,TRBV19,15,TRBD1
CASSLGTSGYNEQFF,TGCGCCAGCAGCCTTGGGACTAGCGGCTACAATGAGCAGTTCTTC,TRBJ2-1,-,TRBV5-1,15,TRBD2
CASSLKPDSGHEKLFF,TGTGCCAGCAGCTTAAAGCCCGACAGCGGGCATGAAAAACTGTTTTTT,TRBJ1-4,once,TRBV7-6,16,-
CASSLERAGVNEQFF,TGCGCCAGCAGCTTGGAACGGGCAGGGGTCAATGAGCAGTTCTTC,TRBJ2-1,-,TRBV5-1,15,-
CAIFGRGYEQYF,TGTGCCATTTTTGGTCGGGGCTACGAGCAGTACTTC,TRBJ2-7,-,TRBV18,12,-
CASTITPTVRGEQFF,TGTGCCAGCACCATTACCCCTACAGTTCGGGGTGAGCAGTTCTTC,TRBJ2-1,-,TRBV5-6,15,-
CASIPDRGLHQPQHF,TGTGCCAGTATCCCGGACAGGGGGCTCCATCAGCCCCAGCATTTT,TRBJ1-5,-,TRBV19,15,TRBD1
CASSLALGTGGTEAFF,TGTGCCAGCAGCTTAGCGCTAGGGACTGGCGGGACTGAAGCTTTCTTT,TRBJ1-1,few,TRBV7-9,16,-
CASSPSGSTGELFF,TGTGCCAGCAGCCCCAGCGGGAGCACCGGGGAGCTGTTTTTT,TRBJ2-2,-,TRBV14,14,TRBD2
CASSVGRGGFYEQFF,TGTGCCAGCAGCGTAGGGAGGGGGGGCTTTTATGAGCAGTTCTTC,TRBJ2-1,-,TRBV9,15,-
CASSPWDRADEQYF,TGCGCCAGCAGCCCCTGGGACAGGGCGGACGAGCAGTACTTC,TRBJ2-7,-,TRBV5-1,14,TRBD1
CASSPATGVYGYTF,TGTGCCAGCAGCCCCGCGACAGGGGTCTATGGCTACACCTTC,TRBJ1-2,-,TRBV6-7,14,TRBD1
CSVRVQVNTEAFF,TGCAGCGTCAGAGTTCAGGTGAACACTGAAGCTTTCTTT,TRBJ1-1,-,TRBV29-1,13,-
CASSQAGGTNEKLFF,TGTGCCAGCAGCCAAGCAGGGGGAACTAACGAAAAACTGTTTTTT,TRBJ1-4,-,TRBV4-2,15,TRBD1
CASSVVPLSPLHF,TGTGCCAGCAGCGTAGTTCCCCTGTCACCCCTCCACTTT,TRBJ1-6,-,TRBV9,13,-
CASSLDYSYNEQFF,TGTGCCAGCAGCTTGGACTACTCCTACAATGAGCAGTTCTTC,TRBJ2-1,-,TRBV5-5,14,-
CAWSSIREYGYTF,TGTGCCTGGAGTTCGATTCGGGAGTATGGCTACACCTTC,TRBJ1-2,once,TRBV30,13,-
CASNKDRSSQGPFYEQYF,TGTGCCAGTAATAAGGACAGGTCCTCCCAGGGCCCTTTCTACGAGCAGTACTTC,TRBJ2-7,few,TRBV19,18,TRBD1
CAWSLTGDTEAFF,TGTGCCTGGAGTCTGACAGGAGACACTGAAGCTTTCTTT,TRBJ1-1,-,TRBV30,13,-
CASSFRGSGNGNEQFF,TGTGCCAGCAGCTTCCGGGGGAGCGGGAATGGAAATGAGCAGTTCTTC,TRBJ2-1,-,TRBV11-2,16,TRBD2
CASSPRGSGSTDTQYF,TGCGCCAGCAGCCCCCGGGGTAGCGGAAGCACAGATACGCAGTATTTT,TRBJ2-3,-,TRBV4-1,16,-
CASSLVGSGGGPREQYF,TGTGCCAGCAGCCTAGTCGGCTCGGGAGGGGGGCCTCGCGAGCAGTACTTC,TRBJ2-7,-,TRBV7-8,17,TRBD2
CASSPAGDGEAFF,TGTGCCAGCTCACCAGCAGGGGATGGTGAAGCTTTCTTT,TRBJ1-1,-,TRBV18,13,-
CASSLGPLATEAFF,TGTGCCAGCAGCTTGGGGCCCCTAGCCACTGAAGCTTTCTTT,TRBJ1-1,once,TRBV5-6,14,-
CASSESTSHSQETQYF,TGCGCCAGCAGTGAGTCAACTTCCCACAGCCAAGAGACCCAGTACTTC,TRBJ2-5,once,TRBV10-1,16,-